This is a list of T cell receptor beta chains from one sample in a study of T cells after yellow fever vaccination. TCRdb called the 5' RACE reads again in MiXCR, with one record for every CDR3 protein. The sample lists about 310,000 distinct CDR3 sequences, around 4% seen once, with 23% in the top ten. Sequencing was performed on PBMCs, taken on the day of the yellow fever booster vaccination. Every receptor here comes from a man between 18 and 35 years old who received the YFV17D yellow fever vaccine. CDR3s include the opening cysteine and the closing phenylalanine or tryptophan. The order of the fields is V gene, J gene, CDR3 protein.

>TRBV3-1|TRBJ2-3
CASSQDRGLGYTQYF
>TRBV29-1|TRBJ2-3
CSSTSRSGTDTQYF
>TRBV5-5|TRBJ1-5
CASSQYGTYSNQPQHF
>TRBV7-2|TRBJ1-6
CASSSWFTLHF
>TRBV5-1|TRBJ2-7
CASREAVSSYEQYF
>TRBV3-1|TRBJ1-1
CASSQDVANTEAFF
>TRBV18|TRBJ1-1
CASSPAPQENTEAFF
>TRBV10-2|TRBJ2-3
CASSEGTGGSHTQYF
>TRBV6-5|TRBJ1-2
CASTTGTVYGYTF
>TRBV27|TRBJ2-1
CASSAGTSGETPYNEQFF
>TRBV7-6|TRBJ2-1
CASSPILSGGAFNEQFF
>TRBV5-1|TRBJ2-2
CASRYSGGPNTGELFF
>TRBV24-1|TRBJ2-2
CATSTGNTGELFF
>TRBV18|TRBJ2-1
CASSPTSNNEQFF
>TRBV5-1|TRBJ2-7
CASSSRDALGEQYF
>TRBV30|TRBJ1-3
CAWSGRRRASGNTIYF
>TRBV29-1|TRBJ2-5
CSVGRRETQYF
>TRBV5-5|TRBJ1-5
CASSPHPVILNQPQHF
>TRBV14|TRBJ2-1
CASSRWHLGRRGSYNEQFF
>TRBV4-1|TRBJ1-5
CGSSMVYSNQPQHF
>TRBV6-5|TRBJ2-1
CASSYSTMGQNEQFF
>TRBV23-1|TRBJ2-5
CAKKTLRAAQETQYF
>TRBV5-1|TRBJ2-1
CASSLGGLAVNEQFF
>TRBV19|TRBJ1-5
CASAPGGVRNQPQHF
>TRBV30|TRBJ2-7
CAWSPLPGQMLYEQYF
>TRBV20-1|TRBJ2-3
CSAPGSGRTLTPQYF
>TRBV7-9|TRBJ2-5
CASSPPNGETQYF
>TRBV7-9|TRBJ1-4
CASSLVPNEKLFF
>TRBV4-3|TRBJ2-2
CASSQAPPVAGGATGELFF
>TRBV4-3|TRBJ2-3
CASSQDAVTQYF
>TRBV20-1|TRBJ2-6
CSASPGLSGANVLTF
>TRBV28|TRBJ2-2
CASRPSGAVGELFF
>TRBV12-3/TRBV12-4|TRBJ1-6
CASSSRRRNSPLHF
>TRBV5-4|TRBJ2-7
CASSLWGAGEQYF
>TRBV5-1|TRBJ2-3
CASSSLGNTDTQYF
>TRBV5-1|TRBJ2-1
CASSLRNEQFF
>TRBV12-3/TRBV12-4|TRBJ2-1
CASTYGTDNEQFF
>TRBV29-1|TRBJ1-4
CSVKRQGEAEKLFF
>TRBV20-1|TRBJ2-3
CSAKQGTPTDTQYF
>TRBV6-2/TRBV6-3|TRBJ2-3
CATSTGGDTQYF
>TRBV20-1|TRBJ2-5
CSARLQETQYF
>TRBV19|TRBJ2-7
CASSIGQGYEQYF
>TRBV4-1|TRBJ2-3
CASSQRTSGGPTDTQYF
>TRBV12-5|TRBJ1-1
CATSSGGGLTEAFF
>TRBV5-1|TRBJ2-7
CASSFGGGANEQYF
>TRBV6-5|TRBJ2-3
CASRSPGTGTDTQYF
>TRBV19|TRBJ1-5
CASSRTGPTQPQHF
>TRBV20-1|TRBJ1-1
CSAREHYIGDTEAFF
>TRBV9|TRBJ2-3
CASSEGRTGGFGDTQYF
>TRBV7-6|TRBJ2-1
CASSSPPAELYNEQFF
>TRBV27|TRBJ1-4
CASRPTGRTNEKLFF
>TRBV12-3/TRBV12-4|TRBJ2-5
CASSERWTQYF
>TRBV23-1|TRBJ2-5
CASSQSPAGAGKETQYF
>TRBV27|TRBJ2-3
CASSFLPLAVGTDTQYF
>TRBV6-6|TRBJ1-2
CASSYSGGDTF
>TRBV7-2|TRBJ1-6
CASGQGNSPLHF
>TRBV20-1|TRBJ1-1
CSASLGDTEAFF